Each of the 23 T cell receptor beta chains below was sequenced from the same sample in a study of cytotoxic CD8 clonotypes in ibrutinib-treated CLL. TCRdb's copy holds only in-frame clones and misses some; the assay was immunoSEQ multiplex PCR. Of over 110,000 clones detected, roughly 90% appear once; the ten largest clones hold more than 10%. The material was PBMCs, obtained after 12 months of ibrutinib treatment. Receptor source: a human donor with chronic lymphocytic leukemia.

Only one count was recorded for this clone. The rearrangement uses TRBV28 and TRBJ2-7, with 8 bases lining up with TRBD1. V lost 2 bases and J lost 5; bases outside the gene matches: 8. The V gene's germline CDR1 is MDHEN and CDR2 SYDVKM. The CDR3 totals 15 residues. CDR3 residues: CASSLTSGGVDEQYF. The CDR3 DNA sequence: TGTGCCAGCAGTTTAACTTCAGGGGGCGTGGACGAGCAGTACTTC.

The chain is built from TRBV7-9 and TRBJ1-4, with D tentatively TRBD1 (5 bases). Germline V gene sequence: CDR1 SEHNR, CDR2 FQNEAQ (reference sequence). The V and J ends lost 3 bases and 8 bases respectively, with 16 bases between them. This CDR3 spans 15 amino acids. This CDR3 is CASSLGPGPREKLFF. CDR3 nucleotides: TGTGCCAGCAGCTTGGGACCGGGGCCCCGCGAAAAACTGTTTTTT.

The gene calls are TRBV5-1 and TRBJ1-5; D call uncertain. Germline lookup yields CDR1 SGHRS and CDR2 YFSETQ. This CDR3 is 15 amino acids long. The V gene lost 4 bases and the J gene lost 0 bases, with 11 bases spanning the gap. CDR3 region: CASSPGQFSNQPQHF. Here the CDR3 DNA reads TGCGCCAGCAGCCCCGGGCAGTTTAGCAATCAGCCCCAGCATTTT.

CDR3 coding DNA: TGTGCCAGCAGGGCAGGGAGCTACTATGGCTACACCTTC. It is translated as CASRAGSYYGYTF. The V gene is TRBV6-1, the J gene TRBJ1-2; tentatively, D is TRBD1 (5 bases). The CDR3 length is 13 residues. The V end lost 6 bases, the J end lost 3 bases, and 11 bases lay between the germline ends. CDR1 and CDR2 from the germline V gene are MNHNS and SASEGT.

The chain joins TRBV9 to TRBJ1-5, with D tentatively TRBD1 (5 bases). The germline V gene encodes CDR1 SGDLS and CDR2 YYNGEE. Trimming shortened V by 4 bases and J by 4 bases, and 18 bases separated the two germline ends. The CDR3 sequence is 16 residues long. The CDR3 DNA sequence: TGTGCCAGCAGCCCTGGGGGTCCCTCCCCAAATCAGCCCCAGCATTTT. It codes for CASSPGGPSPNQPQHF. Together with reference TRBV9 and TRBJ1-5, the CDR3 gives the full variable domain: DSGVTQTPKHLITATGQRVTLRCSPRSGDLSVYWYQQSLDQGLQFLIQYYNGEERAKGNILERFSAQQFPDLHSELNLSSLELGDSALYFCASSPGGPSPNQPQHFGDGTRLSIL.

This chain joins TRBV5-1 and TRBJ2-7, with D unclear. CDR1 SGHRS and CDR2 YFSETQ come from the germline V gene. CDR3 length: 11 amino acids. V was pared by 2 bases and J by 4 bases, with 4 bases between. The CDR3: CASSFEYEQYF. The CDR3 bases are TGCGCCAGCAGCTTCGAGTACGAGCAGTACTTC.

The chain has TRBV14 and TRBJ2-1; D is uncertain. The ends were cut back, 1 base at V and 0 bases at J, with 7 bases in the middle. The CDR3 has 15 residues. Germline values: CDR1 SGHDN, CDR2 FVKESK. The CDR3 reads CASSQGLNSYNEQFF. CDR3 nucleotides: TGTGCCAGCAGCCAAGGACTGAACTCCTACAATGAGCAGTTCTTC.

The CDR3 is CASSPGTSGMEQFF. The CDR3 DNA follows: TGTGCCAGCAGCCCAGGGACTAGCGGAATGGAGCAGTTCTTC. V usage is TRBV7-6 and J usage is TRBJ2-1, with 11 bases lining up with TRBD2. This CDR3 has 14 amino acids. Germline V gene lookup returns CDR1 SGHVS and CDR2 FNYEAQ. Trimming removed 5 bases from V and 10 bases from J; junction bases left unmatched: 7. Combining the CDR3 with reference TRBV7-6 and TRBJ2-1 gives the whole variable domain GAGVSQSPRYKVTKRGQDVALRCDPISGHVSLYWYRQALGQGPEFLTYFNYEAQQDKSGLPNDRFSAERPEGSISTLTIQRTEQRDSAMYRCASSPGTSGMEQFFGPGTRLTVL.

CDR3 sequence reads: CASSFRAVRNTGELFF. CDR3 nucleotide sequence: TGTGCCAGCAGTTTCCGAGCGGTCCGGAACACCGGGGAGCTGTTTTTT. The chain is built from TRBV27 and TRBJ2-2; D is perhaps TRBD2 (5 bases). This CDR3 contains 16 residues. V gave up 3 bases and J gave up 1 base, with 12 bases separating them. Germline CDR1 and CDR2: MNHEY and SMNVEV (reference sequence).

The chain has TRBV19 and TRBJ2-1; D is unclear. The CDR3 is 14 amino acids. V gave up 6 bases and J gave up 10 bases, with 19 bases separating them. From germline, CDR1 is LNHDA and CDR2 SQIVND (reference sequence). The CDR3 here is CASSLQDWAGEQFF. In DNA, the CDR3 is TGTGCCAGTAGCCTACAAGATTGGGCCGGGGAGCAGTTCTTC. Using reference TRBV19 and TRBJ2-1 for the parts outside the CDR3, the full variable domain is DGGITQSPKYLFRKEGQNVTLSCEQNLNHDAMYWYRQDPGQGLRLIYYSQIVNDFQKGDIAEGYSVSREKKESFPLTVTSAQKNPTAFYLCASSLQDWAGEQFFGPGTRLTVL.

This clone appeared a single time. The chain links TRBV11-1 to TRBJ1-1, with D uncertain. CDR3 size: 16 residues. CDR1 and CDR2 from the germline V gene are SGHAT and FQDESV (reference sequence). V was shortened by 0 bases and J by 3 bases, with 14 bases between the two germline ends. CDR3: CASSLALKARDTEAFF. CDR3 DNA: TGTGCCAGCAGCTTAGCGCTGAAAGCCCGGGACACTGAAGCTTTCTTT.

The gene calls are TRBV5-1 and TRBJ1-4, with TRBD1 matching 9 bases. Germline V CDR1 and CDR2: SGHRS, YFSETQ. V gave up 4 bases and J gave up 4 bases; unmatched junction bases: 5. The CDR3 contains 15 residues. CDR3 region: CASSTGGAFNEKLFF. In DNA form, the CDR3 reads TGCGCCAGCAGCACAGGGGGCGCATTTAATGAAAAACTGTTTTTT.

Comment on this clone: One end of the junction is discordant with germline, which a read error may explain. This chain uses TRBV19 with TRBJ2-3; TRBD2 agrees at 14 bases. Germline V gene lookup returns CDR1 LNHDA and CDR2 SQIVND (reference sequence). The CDR3 is 16 residues long. This CDR3 is CASSLDGTSGRGTQYF. CDR3 sequence (DNA): TGTGCCAGTAGTCTAGACGGGACTAGCGGGAGAGGGACGCAGTATTTT. The variable domain in full, with the rest retrieved from reference TRBV19 and TRBJ2-3, is DGGITQSPKYLFRKEGQNVTLSCEQNLNHDAMYWYRQDPGQGLRLIYYSQIVNDFQKGDIAEGYSVSREKKESFPLTVTSAQKNPTAFYLCASSLDGTSGRGTQYFGPGTRLTVL.

The chain is built from TRBV15 and TRBJ1-4; the D is unclear. The CDR3 extends over 14 amino acids. CDR1 LNHNV and CDR2 YYDKDF come from the germline V gene (reference sequence). V lost 3 bases and J lost 7, with 12 bases in between. CDR3 in DNA: TGTGCCACCAGCAGCGACGCCGGGAGTGAAAAACTGTTTTTT. Protein sequence: CATSSDAGSEKLFF.

The DNA of the CDR3 is TGTGCCAGCAGTGATCTCAATGAGCAGTTCTTC. Translation gives CASSDLNEQFF. The rearrangement links TRBV9 to TRBJ2-1; D not resolved. Germline assignment: CDR1 SGDLS and CDR2 YYNGEE. This CDR3 has 11 residues. Trimming removed 5 bases from V and 6 bases from J, with 6 bases in between. The full variable domain, its missing parts supplied by reference TRBV9 and TRBJ2-1, is DSGVTQTPKHLITATGQRVTLRCSPRSGDLSVYWYQQSLDQGLQFLIQYYNGEERAKGNILERFSAQQFPDLHSELNLSSLELGDSALYFCASSDLNEQFFGPGTRLTVL.

This clone was observed a few times. This rearrangement joins TRBV5-1 to TRBJ2-1, with D perhaps TRBD1 or TRBD2 (6 bases each). The CDR3 has 15 residues. V was clipped by 5 bases and J by 5 bases, with 17 bases between them. Germline CDR1 is SGHRS and CDR2 is YFSETQ. The CDR3, as DNA: TGCGCCAGCAGGAGAGGAGGGGGAGTACACAATGAGCAGTTCTTC. Amino acid sequence: CASRRGGGVHNEQFF.

The V gene is TRBV15, the J gene TRBJ1-2; D unresolved. With 1 base removed from V and 6 bases from J, the gap between germline ends came to 12 bases. Per the germline V gene, CDR1 is LNHNV and CDR2 is YYDKDF (reference sequence). The CDR3 totals 14 residues. The CDR3 nucleotides read TGTGCCACCAGCAGAGTCCGGACTTTGGATGGCTACACCTTC. Protein: CATSRVRTLDGYTF.

The chain joins TRBV5-1 to TRBJ2-1; D unclear. The CDR3 is 13 residues long. V was cut by 4 bases and J by 10 bases, with 15 bases left in between. The germline V gene has CDR1 SGHRS and CDR2 YFSETQ. As DNA, the CDR3 is TGCGCCAGCAGCGCACCAGGAGACGTCGAGCAGTTCTTC. Its translation is CASSAPGDVEQFF.

This clone was observed a handful of times. This chain uses TRBV29-1 with TRBJ1-2; unclear D gene. This CDR3 is 12 amino acids long. Germline loops: CDR1 SQVTM, CDR2 ANQGSEA. V lost 7 bases and J lost 4, with 13 bases in between. The CDR3 is CSAGTGLYGYTF. Written as DNA, the CDR3 is TGCAGCGCGGGCACCGGGCTCTATGGCTACACCTTC.

The rearrangement links TRBV7-2 to TRBJ2-5; 8 nucleotides agree with TRBD2. Germline values: CDR1 SGHTA, CDR2 FQGNSA. This CDR3 comprises 15 residues. V lost 7 bases to trimming and J lost 4 bases; unmatched junction nucleotides: 11. The CDR3 DNA follows: TGTGCCAGCATTGACGTCGGGAGGGAAGGAGAGACCCAGTACTTC. Translating it yields CASIDVGREGETQYF.

This chain connects TRBV19 to TRBJ2-2; 8 bases agree with TRBD2. This CDR3 spans 16 amino acids. After removal of 3 bases from V and 3 bases from J, the junction contained 6 bases not matched to a gene. Germline loops: CDR1 LNHDA, CDR2 SQIVND (reference sequence). This chain's CDR3 is CASSILPAGDTGELFF. The CDR3 bases are TGTGCCAGTAGTATTTTGCCAGCGGGAGACACCGGGGAGCTGTTTTTT.

J is TRBJ1-1 and V is TRBV18; 9 bases are a match to TRBD1. CDR3 length: 15 residues. The germline V gene has CDR1 KGHSH and CDR2 LQKENI. V was pared by 3 bases and J by 7 bases, with 9 bases of the junction left unmatched. CDR3 nucleotide sequence: TGTGCCAGCTCACCGGGACAGGGAATCTACGGTGAAGCTTTCTTT. Amino acids: CASSPGQGIYGEAFF.

The chain couples TRBV27 to TRBJ2-1; D gene ambiguous. The ends were cut back, 3 bases at V and 0 bases at J, with 9 bases in the middle. Germline V CDR1 and CDR2: MNHEY, SMNVEV (reference sequence). CDR3 length: 15 residues. The chain's CDR3 is CASSFGGGSYNEQFF. The CDR3 nucleotides are TGTGCCAGCAGTTTCGGCGGTGGCTCCTACAATGAGCAGTTCTTC.